A few counts support the clone carrying this T cell receptor (beta chain). Its cognate antigen is unknown. Unique molecular identifiers tagged the TCR beta cDNA libraries. It was from about 0.94 to 9.7 million T cells that 450,000 to 550,000 cDNA molecules came. In TCRdb, the PCR reads were re-called with MiXCR into one record per CDR3 protein. The sample shows 450,000 to 700,000 distinct CDR3 sequences, roughly 40% of them seen only once. This entry belongs to a study of post-analysis software for immune sequencing data. Overall study context: The disease courses covered relapsing-remitting, secondary progressive and progressive-relapsing multiple sclerosis. General study findings and limits: The five TRBV segments detected at higher frequency in patients than in controls included TRBV5-6, TRBV5-1 and TRBV20-1. Samples sharing a preparation batch grouped tightly together when assessed by F measure. Diversity measured as normalized Chao1 was significantly lower in multiple sclerosis patients than in controls.

The V gene lost 0 bases and the J gene lost 4 bases, with 15 bases spanning the gap. Germline V gene lookup returns CDR1 LGHDT and CDR2 YNNKEL (reference sequence). The CDR3 is 16 residues long. This TCR came from a girl between 5 and 17 years old with multiple sclerosis. V and J are TRBV3-1 and TRBJ2-5, with D perhaps matching TRBD1 (5 bases). The sample comprised blood. The CDR3 protein is CASSQDPPGSTETQYF. CDR3 bases: TGTGCCAGCAGCCAAGATCCCCCAGGGTCGACAGAGACCCAGTACTTC.